One sample yielded the 20 T cell receptor beta chains listed below, sequenced in a study of human T cells and chemical hapten exposure. Via MiXCR, TCRdb re-called the RACE reads, giving one row per CDR3 protein. The data show roughly 48,000 distinct CDR3 sequences, more than 9.5% seen once. As for time point: patch test 1, 2 weeks after DPC sensitization. Treatment of the sample: therapeutic diphenylcyclopropenone sensitization with weekly scalp DPC. Total RNA extraction was carried out from unfractionated whole blood. The sample in question was whole blood, obtained in connection with sensitization to the hapten diphenylcyclopropenone (DPC). The receptor source for this set is a woman in her forties with alopecia areata. Some clones in this sample may be carry-over from other donors' samples.

V and J are TRBV12-3 or TRBV12-4 and TRBJ2-3, with D perhaps matching TRBD1 or TRBD2 (5 bases each). The CDR3 loop spans 15 amino acids. V was pared by 5 bases and J by 1 base, with 13 bases between. Here the CDR3 reads CASSPFGDGTDTQYF. The CDR3 DNA reads TGTGCCAGCAGTCCTTTCGGGGACGGCACAGATACGCAGTATTTT.

This clonotype was counted ten times or more. The J gene is TRBJ2-2, the V gene TRBV6-5; D is unclear. Trimming took 6 bases from V and 5 from J, leaving 10 bases between them. The CDR3 is made up of 13 amino acids. Germline V gene sequence: CDR1 MNHEY, CDR2 SVGAGI. The chain's CDR3 is CASRRTETGELFF. Here the CDR3 DNA reads TGTGCCAGCAGAAGAACAGAAACCGGGGAGCTGTTTTTT.

This clonotype has a handful of counts. The V gene is TRBV4-2, the J gene TRBJ2-1; TRBD1 is a possible D gene (7 bases). This CDR3 region has 14 residues. V was shortened by 1 base and J by 12 bases, with 16 bases between the two germline ends. Germline V lookup: CDR1 LGHNA, CDR2 YNFKEQ. CDR3 sequence (DNA): TGTGCCAGCAGCCAAGCGCGGCAGGGGGGTCTGCAGTTCTTC. Translating gives CASSQARQGGLQFF.

The table lists this clonotype with a few counts. The chain joins TRBV20-1 to TRBJ1-1; D is unclear. Deletions cut 4 bases from V and 7 bases from J, with 10 bases between. Germline V gene data show CDR1 as DFQATT and CDR2 as SNEGSKA (reference sequence). The CDR3 has 11 amino acids. CDR3 nucleotides: TGCAGTGCTACTGGGTACGGTGAAGCTTTCTTT. Amino acids: CSATGYGEAFF.

In DNA, the CDR3 is TGTGCCACCAGTGATAGCGGAGGAGATACGCAGTATTTT. This codes for CATSDSGGDTQYF. This chain links TRBV24-1 with TRBJ2-3; TRBD2 is a possible D gene (5 bases). The germline V gene has CDR1 KGHDR and CDR2 SFDVKD. CDR3 length: 13 amino acids. Trimming removed 3 bases at V and 5 bases at J, with 8 bases between.

This sequence joins TRBV20-1 and TRBJ2-1, with 9 bases fitting TRBD1. This CDR3 spans 14 amino acids. Per germline, CDR1 DFQATT and CDR2 SNEGSKA (reference sequence). The trim removed 6 bases at V and 5 bases at J, leaving 8 bases unmatched. The DNA for the CDR3 is TGCAGTGCCCCACGGGACAGGGTAAACAATGAGCAGTTCTTC. Encoded protein: CSAPRDRVNNEQFF.

This clonotype has a handful of counts. The chain has TRBV5-1 and TRBJ2-6; no clear D gene. V lost 1 base to trimming and J lost 2 bases, with 7 bases between them. There are 15 residues in the CDR3. CDR1 is SGHRS, CDR2 YFSETQ, per germline. CDR3 sequence reads: CASSLWGAGANVLTF. In DNA, the CDR3 is TGCGCCAGCAGCTTGTGGGGTGCTGGGGCCAACGTCCTGACTTTC.

In this sample, this clonotype turned up many times. The V call is TRBV5-1, the J call TRBJ2-3; 12 bases match TRBD1. Trimming at V came to 3 bases and at J to 6 bases, leaving 8 bases not matched to a gene. Germline V gene data show CDR1 as SGHRS and CDR2 as YFSETQ. The CDR3 covers 16 residues. CDR3 amino acids: CASSYGGQGAADTQYF. DNA for the CDR3: TGCGCCAGCAGCTACGGGGGACAGGGGGCGGCGGATACGCAGTATTTT. Full variable domain (remainder filled in from reference TRBV5-1 and TRBJ2-3): KAGVTQTPRYLIKTRGQQVTLSCSPISGHRSVSWYQQTPGQGLQFLFEYFSETQRNKGNFPGRFSGRQFSNSRSEMNVSTLELGDSALYLCASSYGGQGAADTQYFGPGTRLTVL.

The chain joins TRBV7-9 to TRBJ2-7; 9 nucleotides agree with TRBD1. The CDR3 spans 15 residues. The trim removed 1 base at V and 3 bases at J, leaving 4 bases unmatched. In germline, CDR1 is SEHNR, CDR2 FQNEAQ (reference sequence). CDR3 bases: TGTGCCAGCAGCTTAGGTGGACAGGGGTACTACGAGCAGTACTTC. This encodes CASSLGGQGYYEQYF.

This clonotype was seen at least ten times. The chain couples TRBV6-5 to TRBJ1-1, with D perhaps TRBD1 (5 bases). This CDR3 contains 15 residues. Per the germline V gene, CDR1 is MNHEY and CDR2 is SVGAGI. V was pared by 4 bases and J by 0 bases, with 12 bases between. CDR3 nucleotides: TGTGCCAGCAGTTGGGGACGGACAATGAACACTGAAGCTTTCTTT. It yields the protein CASSWGRTMNTEAFF.

The chain recombines TRBV9 with TRBJ2-5, with no clear D. Germline V gene sequence: CDR1 SGDLS, CDR2 YYNGEE. V lost 4 bases and J 4 bases, leaving 14 bases between the germline ends. The CDR3 sequence is 14 residues long. The CDR3 spells CASSPFRAGETQYF. CDR3 nucleotides: TGTGCCAGCAGCCCCTTCCGGGCTGGAGAGACCCAGTACTTC.

This clonotype was seen many times. The J gene is TRBJ2-1, the V gene TRBV7-6; D perhaps matches TRBD1 (6 bases). Germline V CDR1 and CDR2: SGHVS, FNYEAQ. This CDR3 comprises 15 residues. Trimming stripped 5 bases from V and 5 bases from J, with 16 bases between. DNA of the CDR3: TGTGCCAGCAGCCTCCCGGGACATACCAACAATGAGCAGTTCTTC. As protein: CASSLPGHTNNEQFF.

The gene calls are TRBV27 and TRBJ2-3, with D perhaps matching TRBD1 (6 bases). Germline values: CDR1 MNHEY, CDR2 SMNVEV (reference sequence). The CDR3 runs to 17 residues. V dropped 5 bases and J dropped 0 bases, with 18 bases sitting between them. This CDR3 reads CASSPGRTDTSTDTQYF. CDR3 nucleotide sequence: TGTGCCAGCAGTCCCGGCCGGACAGATACTAGCACAGATACGCAGTATTTT.

The CDR3 spells CASSPQRLAGSTDTQYF. In DNA form, the CDR3 reads TGTGCCAGCAGCCCCCAGAGACTAGCGGGGAGCACAGATACGCAGTATTTT. The rearrangement uses TRBV9 and TRBJ2-3; TRBD2 matches at 11 bases. The CDR3 is 17 residues long. Germline assignment: CDR1 SGDLS and CDR2 YYNGEE. Trimming cost V 4 bases and J 0 bases; bases outside gene matches: 7.

This clonotype was seen ten or more times. V gene TRBV7-8 combines with J gene TRBJ1-1; D is possibly TRBD1 (5 bases). This CDR3 contains 14 residues. V was shortened by 1 base and J by 1 base, with 7 bases between the two germline ends. From germline, CDR1 is SGHVS and CDR2 FQNEAQ. The CDR3 DNA sequence: TGTGCCAGCAGCTTAGGACAGAAGAACACTGAAGCTTTCTTT. Translated, it gives CASSLGQKNTEAFF.

This clonotype was seen repeatedly, ten times or more. The J gene is TRBJ1-5, the V gene TRBV11-3, with D possibly matching TRBD1 (5 bases). The germline V gene encodes CDR1 SGHNT and CDR2 YENEEA. V was trimmed by 6 bases and J by 4 bases, leaving 10 bases between them. The CDR3 spans 13 residues. CDR3 sequence (DNA): TGTGCCAGCAGTCCAGACAGTAATCAGCCCCAGCATTTT. Translated: CASSPDSNQPQHF. The whole variable domain, filled in from reference TRBV11-3 and TRBJ1-5, reads EAGVVQSPRYKIIEKKQPVAFWCNPISGHNTLYWYLQNLGQGPELLIRYENEEAVDDSQLPKDRFSAERLKGVDSTLKIQPAELGDSAVYLCASSPDSNQPQHFGDGTRLSIL.

This clonotype was seen only a few times. V and J are TRBV7-2 and TRBJ2-3; 11 nucleotides line up with TRBD2. There are 17 residues in the CDR3. Germline V gene lookup returns CDR1 SGHTA and CDR2 FQGNSA. V lost 2 bases to trimming and J lost 0 bases; unmatched junction nucleotides: 4. CDR3 nucleotide sequence: TGTGCCAGCAGCTTAATAGCGGGGGGGCCTAGCACAGATACGCAGTATTTT. Its protein product is CASSLIAGGPSTDTQYF.

There are many counts of this clonotype. The genes are TRBV11-2 and TRBJ2-3, with 13 bases that match TRBD2. This CDR3 is 17 amino acids long. Germline V gene data show CDR1 as SGHAT and CDR2 as FQNNGV. With 0 bases clipped from V and 7 bases from J, the junction kept 7 bases outside the gene matches. The CDR3 sequence is CASSLDTSGGAFYTQYF. The CDR3 bases are TGTGCCAGCAGCTTAGATACTAGCGGGGGGGCGTTTTATACGCAGTATTTT.

The sample holds many counts of this clonotype. V and J are TRBV30 and TRBJ2-1; D call uncertain. Trimming took off 0 bases at V and 10 bases at J, with 10 bases between the two ends. Germline V gene lookup returns CDR1 GTSNPN and CDR2 SVGIG (reference sequence). CDR3 length: 12 amino acids. In DNA, the CDR3 is TGTGCCTGGAGTGTCGGCAGTCTCGAGCAGTTCTTC. It codes for CAWSVGSLEQFF.

This clonotype was detected only a few times. The chain recombines TRBV28 with TRBJ1-5; 7 bases map to TRBD1. This CDR3 is built from 14 residues. J was trimmed by 7 bases and V by 7 bases; bases with no gene match: 10. Germline V lookup: CDR1 MDHEN, CDR2 SYDVKM. CDR3 protein: CASTQTGRWQPQHF. Written as DNA, the CDR3 is TGTGCCAGCACCCAGACAGGGAGGTGGCAGCCCCAGCATTTT.